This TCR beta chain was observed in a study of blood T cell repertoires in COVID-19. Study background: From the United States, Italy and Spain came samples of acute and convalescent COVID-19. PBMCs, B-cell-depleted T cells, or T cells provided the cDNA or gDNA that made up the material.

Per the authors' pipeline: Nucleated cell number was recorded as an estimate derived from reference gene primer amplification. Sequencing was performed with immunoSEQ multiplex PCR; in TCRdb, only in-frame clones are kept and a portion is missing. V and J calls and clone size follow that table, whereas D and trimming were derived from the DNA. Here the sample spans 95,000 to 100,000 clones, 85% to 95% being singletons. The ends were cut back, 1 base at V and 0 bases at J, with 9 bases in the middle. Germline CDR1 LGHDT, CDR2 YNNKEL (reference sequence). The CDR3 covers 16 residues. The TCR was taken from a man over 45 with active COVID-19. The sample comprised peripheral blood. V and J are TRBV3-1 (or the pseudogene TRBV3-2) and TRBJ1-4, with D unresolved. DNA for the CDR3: TGTGCCAGCAGCCAAGCCTTTAGTACAACTAATGAAAAACTGTTTTTT. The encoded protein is CASSQAFSTTNEKLFF.